A single T cell receptor beta chain is shown here with its context. CDR1 SGHTA and CDR2 FQGNSA come from the germline V gene. Trimming removed 1 base from V and 6 bases from J; junction bases left unmatched: 5. The CDR3 length is 14 residues. TCRdb's table, derived via immunoSEQ multiplex PCR, lists solely in-frame clones and lacks some. Among fewer than 150,000 clones listed, over 75% were seen once. The data stem from a study of control samples from healthy donors and cancer patients. The receptor's source is a man between 18 and 35 years old in good health. The sequenced material came from blood. This rearrangement joins TRBV7-2 to TRBJ2-7; 8 bases map to TRBD1. CDR3 region: CASSLGQGRFEQYV. CDR3 in DNA: TGTGCCAGCAGCTTAGGACAGGGGAGGTTCGAGCAGTACGTC.